This TCR beta chain is drawn from a study of blood T cell repertoires in COVID-19. There are 15 residues in the CDR3. The V gene's germline CDR1 is MNHEY and CDR2 SVGAGI. V was trimmed by 6 bases and J by 5 bases, leaving 14 bases between them. Repertoires were generated with immunoSEQ multiplex PCR, while TCRdb's copy carries only in-frame clones and drops some. The data show fewer than 200,000 clones, with 82% seen just once and about 7.7% held by the top ten. This receptor was identified in a woman in her 40s with COVID-19, enrolled during active disease. Sequenced input: peripheral blood. The chain couples TRBV6-5 to TRBJ1-6; D possibly corresponds to TRBD1 (6 bases). The CDR3 nucleotides read TGTGCCAGCAGCCGAGACCAGGGGCATAATTCACCCCTCCACTTT. It translates to CASSRDQGHNSPLHF.